This is a list of T cell receptor beta chains from one sample in a study of blood T cells in healthy people across ages. TCRdb re-analysed the 5' RACE reads in MiXCR, keeping a single row per CDR3 protein. The sample has about a million distinct CDR3 sequences, about two fifths seen once. The sample comprised blood. The receptors here all came from a young man in good health. Each CDR3 is given with its conserved first and last residue. The D gene is left open where the match is weak. Clone size is shown for a subset of rows, as once, few, many or a class of expanded clone.

v_gene	j_gene	abundance	len	d_gene	CDR3nt	CDR3aa
TRBV25-1	TRBJ1-4	few	14	NA	TGTGCCAGCAGTGAGGACGGCGTTAATGAAAAACTGTTTTTT	CASSEDGVNEKLFF
TRBV5-1	TRBJ1-1	NA	16	NA	TGCGCCAGCAGCCTGGAAGGACCGGGGACTCAATCTGAAGCTTTCTTT	CASSLEGPGTQSEAFF
TRBV21-1	TRBJ1-1	few	17	NA	TGTGCCAGCAGCAACACGCGACAGGGCTGGGAGAACACTGAAGCTTTCTTT	CASSNTRQGWENTEAFF
TRBV18	TRBJ1-5	NA	13	NA	TGTGCCTGCACACAGAATAGCAATCAGCCCCAGCATTTT	CACTQNSNQPQHF
TRBV4-1	TRBJ2-1	NA	16	NA	TGCGCCAGCGGCCAACCCAGGGGCCTCTCCTACAATGAGCAGTTCTTC	CASGQPRGLSYNEQFF
TRBV7-3	TRBJ1-4	NA	14	TRBD1	TGTGCCAGCAGCCCGACAGGGCATGAGGAAAAACTTTTTTTT	CASSPTGHEEKLFF
TRBV4-3	TRBJ2-7	NA	15	NA	TGCGCCAGCAGCCAAGATAGTCCTTCCTACAATGAGCAGTACTTC	CASSQDSPSYNEQYF
TRBV29-1	TRBJ1-4	few	14	NA	TGCAGCGTTGTTTGGGTCAGTAAGTCTGAAAAACTGTTTTTT	CSVVWVSKSEKLFF
TRBV11-1	TRBJ2-7	few	16	TRBD2	TGTGCCAGCAGCCCAGGACTAGCGGGGGCCGGCAATGAGCAGTACTTC	CASSPGLAGAGNEQYF
TRBV3-1	TRBJ1-5	once	14	NA	TGTGCCAGCAGCCAAGCCGGGACGGATCAGCCCCAGCATTTT	CASSQAGTDQPQHF
TRBV7-2	TRBJ2-2	NA	16	NA	TGTGCCAGCAGCTCTGGCAGACAGTCGAACACCGGGGAGCTGTTTTTT	CASSSGRQSNTGELFF
TRBV12-3/TRBV12-4	TRBJ2-7	few	13	NA	TGTGCCAGCAGGCAAAAGGCGCCCAATGAGCAGTACTTC	CASRQKAPNEQYF
TRBV14	TRBJ2-7	few	13	NA	TGTGCCAGCAGCTATAGCGGAAACAATGAGCAGTACTTC	CASSYSGNNEQYF
TRBV20-1	TRBJ1-1	few	12	NA	TGCAGCGTCCGGGACCAGAACACTGAAGCTTTCTTT	CSVRDQNTEAFF
TRBV7-9	TRBJ1-5	many	16	NA	TGTGCCAGCAGCTTAGCTTACGTCGATAGCAATCAGCCCCAGCATTTT	CASSLAYVDSNQPQHF
TRBV9	TRBJ2-5	many	14	TRBD1	TGTGCCAGCAGCCCCTGGGACAGCCAAGAGACCCAGTACTTC	CASSPWDSQETQYF
TRBV9	TRBJ2-1	NA	15	NA	TGTGCCAGCAGCGTGGGCGGTAGGGGTTTCGATGAGCAGTTCTTC	CASSVGGRGFDEQFF
TRBV6-5	TRBJ2-5	NA	13	TRBD1	TGTGCCAGCAGTTACTACAGTGACAGGGCCCAGTACTTC	CASSYYSDRAQYF
TRBV12-5	TRBJ1-1	NA	14	NA	TGTGCTAGTGGTTTGAGTTGGGAAGGGTCTGAAGCTTTCTTT	CASGLSWEGSEAFF
TRBV13	TRBJ1-1	NA	17	TRBD1	TGTGCCAGCAGCTTAGAGGCCCCGGGACAGGGCGACACTGAAGCTTTCTTT	CASSLEAPGQGDTEAFF
TRBV5-1	TRBJ1-1	few	17	NA	TGCGCCAGCAGCTTGGTTCTCTCTACGGCGACCGACACTGAAGCTTTCTTT	CASSLVLSTATDTEAFF
TRBV4-1	TRBJ1-4	NA	16	NA	TGCGCCAGCAGCCAAGGGCCCTCAGCAACTAATGAAAAACTGTTTTTT	CASSQGPSATNEKLFF
TRBV5-5	TRBJ1-3	NA	18	NA	TGTGCCAGCAGCTTGAGGCAAGTGACAGACGGAGTTGGAAACACCATATATTTT	CASSLRQVTDGVGNTIYF
TRBV5-1	TRBJ2-1	NA	13	NA	TGCGCCAGCAGCTGGTCGGGGGAAGATGAGCAGTTCTTC	CASSWSGEDEQFF
TRBV7-2	TRBJ1-1	NA	18	NA	TGTGCCAGCAGCTTAGGACGCTTAAGATCAGGGGCAGCCACTGAAGCTTTCTTT	CASSLGRLRSGAATEAFF
TRBV7-2	TRBJ2-5	NA	13	NA	TGTGCCAGCAGCTTATTTGTCCGGGAGACCCAGTACTTC	CASSLFVRETQYF
TRBV20-1	TRBJ1-2	NA	13	NA	TGCAGTGCTAGACCTTCAGGGATCTATGGCTACACCTTC	CSARPSGIYGYTF
TRBV6-2/TRBV6-3	TRBJ2-2	NA	16	NA	TGTGCCAGCAGTTACCGGGGTAAAATGGGCACCGGGGAGCTGTTTTTT	CASSYRGKMGTGELFF
TRBV5-1	TRBJ1-2	once	16	NA	TGCGCCAGCAGCTTGGGAGCGGGTACCGGGGACTATGGCTACACCTTC	CASSLGAGTGDYGYTF
TRBV4-2	TRBJ1-2	few	14	NA	TGTGCCAGCAGCCAAGCTATATCTAACTATGGCTACACCTTC	CASSQAISNYGYTF